The source of this T cell receptor (beta chain) is a study of blood T cell repertoires in COVID-19. This clone was picked up a small number of times. Measured with immunoSEQ multiplex PCR; TCRdb has only the in-frame clones, and not every one. The sample lists 150,000 to 200,000 clones; 65% to 90% were seen once. This clonotype originated in a human donor in a cohort sampled during active COVID-19. The sequencing sample was made of peripheral blood.

The CDR3 protein is CASSPGFAYEQYF. The CDR3 nucleotides read TGTGCCAGCAGCCCCGGGTTCGCCTACGAGCAGTACTTC. The chain employs TRBV11-3 and TRBJ2-7; D uncertain. The ends were cut back, 5 bases at V and 2 bases at J, with 10 bases in the middle. Germline CDR1 reads SGHNT; CDR2 reads YENEEA. CDR3 size: 13 residues.